The sample holds one count of the clone carrying this T cell receptor beta chain. Profiling relied on immunoSEQ multiplex PCR, and the TCRdb table lists in-frame clones only, not all of them. This sample has approximately 70,000 clones, with 75% to 90% found just once. The record originates from a study of OX40 agonist ivuxolimab in advanced cancers. CDR1 MNHEY and CDR2 SVGAGI come from the germline V gene. V was clipped by 4 bases and J by 9 bases, with 10 bases between them. The CDR3 is 11 residues long. This specimen consisted of CD4+ or CD8+ T cells sorted from blood, obtained in a trial of the OX40 agonist ivuxolimab. The receptor's source is an adult with an advanced solid tumor such as melanoma, head and neck, liver or kidney cancer. The chain has TRBV6-5 and TRBJ2-7; D is possibly TRBD2 (5 bases). DNA of the CDR3: TGTGCCAGCAGTTCAGATGGGAGGCAGTACTTC. Translating it yields CASSSDGRQYF.